Given below is one TCR beta chain in context. Sequenced by immunoSEQ multiplex PCR; TCRdb stores in-frame clones only, minus some. The table records fewer than 200,000 clones, roughly 86% of them present only once. The data were obtained in a study of cytomegalovirus exposure and HLA in healthy donors. Sample: PBMCs. This TCR was sampled from a man in his late teens or twenties in good health and CMV-seropositive.

The CDR3 protein is CASTLLPLTSTDTQYF. DNA for the CDR3: TGCGCCAGCACCCTTTTGCCTTTAACTAGCACAGATACGCAGTATTTT. The chain couples TRBV5-1 to TRBJ2-3, with D uncertain. The CDR3 sequence is 16 residues long. The ends were cut back, 6 bases at V and 0 bases at J, with 17 bases in the middle. The germline gives CDR1 SGHRS, CDR2 YFSETQ.